Reported below is one TCR beta chain. Its antigen remains unidentified. Germline and junction disagree at one end, which may indicate a read error. The sample originates from a study of T-cell memory formation after mild COVID-19. Study-level background: TCR clusters mostly belonged to single donors. Study-wide findings and caveats: Pre-infection memory harbored some responding clones, suggesting cross-reactive memory joined.

TCRdb redid the calling of the 5' RACE reads with MiXCR, one entry per CDR3 protein. This sample has 400,000 to 500,000 distinct CDR3 sequences, with around 19% found just once. The germline CDR1 and CDR2 sequences are SNHLY and FYNNEI. This CDR3 region has 17 residues. The chain has TRBV2 and TRBJ1-5; 9 bases match TRBD1. The TCR comes from an adult woman who had mild COVID-19 (a few samples of this study predate the infection). Cell type and time point are not known. The sample was PBMCs or a T cell subset sorted from them (not recorded which). CDR3 sequence (DNA): TGTGCCAGCAGTGATCTATTACAGGGGGCGAGAAATCCGCCCCAGCATTTT. It encodes CASSDLLQGARNPPQHF.